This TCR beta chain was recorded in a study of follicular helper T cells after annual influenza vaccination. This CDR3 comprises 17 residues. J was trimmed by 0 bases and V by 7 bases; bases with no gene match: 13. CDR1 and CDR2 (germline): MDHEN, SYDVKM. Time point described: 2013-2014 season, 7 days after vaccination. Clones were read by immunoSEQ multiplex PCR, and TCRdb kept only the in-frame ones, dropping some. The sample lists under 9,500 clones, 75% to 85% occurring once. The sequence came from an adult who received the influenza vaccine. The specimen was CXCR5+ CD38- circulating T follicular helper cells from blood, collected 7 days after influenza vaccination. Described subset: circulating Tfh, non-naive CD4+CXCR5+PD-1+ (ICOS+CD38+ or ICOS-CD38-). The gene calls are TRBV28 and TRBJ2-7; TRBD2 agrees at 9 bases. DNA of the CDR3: TGTGCCAGCACCCAGGGAGGCGGGGGGGATAACTCCTACGAGCAGTACTTC. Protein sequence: CASTQGGGGDNSYEQYF.